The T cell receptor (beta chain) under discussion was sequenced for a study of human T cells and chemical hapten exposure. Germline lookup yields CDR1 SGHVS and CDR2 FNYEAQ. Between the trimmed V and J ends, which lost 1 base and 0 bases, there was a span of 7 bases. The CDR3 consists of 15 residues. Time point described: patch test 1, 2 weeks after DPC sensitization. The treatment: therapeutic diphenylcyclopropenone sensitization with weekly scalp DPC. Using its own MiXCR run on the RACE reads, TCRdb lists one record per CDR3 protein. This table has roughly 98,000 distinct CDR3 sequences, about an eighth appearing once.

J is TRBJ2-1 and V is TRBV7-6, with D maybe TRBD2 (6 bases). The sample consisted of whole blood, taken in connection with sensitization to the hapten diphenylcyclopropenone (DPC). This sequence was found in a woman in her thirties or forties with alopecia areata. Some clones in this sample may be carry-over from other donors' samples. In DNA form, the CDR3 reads TGTGCCAGCAGCTTAGAGGAGGGCTCCTACAATGAGCAGTTCTTC. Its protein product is CASSLEEGSYNEQFF.